This T cell receptor beta chain was recovered during a study of cytomegalovirus exposure and HLA in healthy donors. This table comes from immunoSEQ multiplex PCR, and its TCRdb copy is limited to in-frame clones, with some not included. The data hold some 170,000 clones, with roughly nine tenths observed a single time. Trimming shortened V by 4 bases and J by 2 bases, and 7 bases separated the two germline ends. The V gene's germline CDR1 is SGHRS and CDR2 YFSETQ. This CDR3 is 13 amino acids long. The clonotype was recovered from a man aged 18 to 35 in good health and CMV-seropositive. J is TRBJ2-1 and V is TRBV5-1; D is uncertain. Sequenced sample: PBMCs. CDR3 bases: TGCGCCAGCAGCCCGAGCGCCTACAATGAGCAGTTCTTC. This translates into CASSPSAYNEQFF.